This entry describes one T cell receptor beta chain. Its antigen is not known. Losses at the gene ends were 5 bases for V and 3 bases for J; bases not matched to a gene: 8. Germline CDR1 and CDR2: SGHVT and SQSDAQ. CDR3 length equals 16 residues. Treatment here: approximately 9-day PBMC culture with coronavirus spike peptide pools or control peptides (ViraFEST assay). The data originate from a study of vaccination and CD4 T cells after COVID-19. Study-wide background: The authors exposed cells to overlapping spike peptides derived from SARS-CoV-2, HCoV-NL63, HCoV-OC43 and HCoV-229E.

Cultured CD4+ T-cell DNA underwent Oncomine TCR Beta short-read sequencing. One entry per CDR3 protein results from TCRdb running MiXCR on the PCR reads. The repertoire holds some 15,000 distinct CDR3 sequences, with 45% to 55% as singletons. The chain has TRBV7-4 and TRBJ2-2, with 8 bases lining up with TRBD1. Sequencing was performed on CD4+ T cells from blood, cultured in vitro. This sequence originates from a human donor who had recovered from COVID-19. CDR3 amino acids: CASSPTTGVDTGELFF. The CDR3 nucleotides read TGTGCCAGCAGCCCGACGACAGGGGTCGACACCGGGGAGCTGTTTTTT.